A selection of T cell receptor beta chains follows, all from one sample in a study of control samples from healthy donors and cancer patients. TCRdb keeps only in-frame clones here, not all; method: immunoSEQ multiplex PCR. The profile shows about 95,000 clones, 70% to 90% of them singletons. Sequencing was done on a sample of blood. Receptors originate from a man in his thirties or forties in good health. CDR3s include the opening cysteine and the closing phenylalanine or tryptophan.

V gene	J gene	CDR3 length	CDR3 protein
TRBV18	TRBJ1-6	12	CASSPPNSPLHF
TRBV3-1/TRBV3-2	TRBJ1-3	15	CASTQGGGSGNTIYF
TRBV7-6	TRBJ2-3	16	CASSPRLAGGLDTQYF
TRBV6-6	TRBJ2-1	14	CASSPPGQGDEQFF
TRBV3-1/TRBV3-2	TRBJ2-4	15	CASSQDSGTSDIQYF
TRBV2	TRBJ2-4	16	CASSPQIYRAKNIQYF
TRBV6-6	TRBJ1-3	15	CASRTSDRAGNTIYF
TRBV27	TRBJ2-7	15	CASSLRGGPSYEQYF
TRBV7-9	TRBJ1-1	13	CASSPGGVTEAFF
TRBV5-4	TRBJ2-7	15	CASSPGLAGGLKQYF
TRBV6-1	TRBJ2-7	14	CASRLGQGAYEQYF
TRBV7-3	TRBJ2-6	16	CASSPNSNSGANVLTF
TRBV30	TRBJ2-3	17	CAWSAKLAGALGDTQYF
TRBV6-2/TRBV6-3	TRBJ2-3	12	CASSYSPDTQYF
TRBV5-5	TRBJ2-2	17	CASSHGLAGGRTGELFF
TRBV3-1/TRBV3-2	TRBJ2-1	16	CASSDVLAGGDNEQFF